This T cell receptor (beta chain) was documented in a study of blood T cells in healthy people across ages. With V trimmed by 4 bases and J by 5 bases, 14 bases remained unmatched. CDR1 and CDR2 from the germline V gene are SGHRS and YFSETQ. The CDR3 covers 17 residues. PCR was performed a second time for roughly 6 to 12 cycles using a sample-barcoded 5' primer and a J-beta primer mix. TCRdb itself ran the 5' RACE reads through MiXCR, one entry per CDR3 protein. The sample records hundreds of thousands of distinct CDR3 sequences, under 80% being singletons. The sample consisted of blood. The rearrangement links TRBV5-1 to TRBJ2-3; 9 bases match TRBD2. This clonotype was sampled from a man under 40 in good health. The CDR3 protein is CASSTERRGGSVDTQYF. The CDR3 coding sequence is TGCGCCAGCAGCACCGAGCGGCGGGGGGGCAGTGTAGATACGCAGTATTTT.